Listed below are T cell receptor beta chains from one sample, sequenced in a study of human T cells and chemical hapten exposure. TCRdb called the 5' RACE reads again in MiXCR, with one record for every CDR3 protein. The sample yields around 140,000 distinct CDR3 sequences, 3.5% to 5% seen once. These receptors were obtained from a female donor in good health. Both conserved end residues are part of each CDR3. D genes are given only for firm matches. Expanded clones are given a class, and other clones once, few, many or no size at all.

D	J	V	length	size	CDR3	DNA
TRBD1	TRBJ2-3	TRBV7-9	17	many	CASSPGTGVSLWDTQYF	TGTGCCAGCAGCCCCGGGACAGGGGTATCTCTTTGGGATACGCAGTATTTT
NA	TRBJ1-5	TRBV12-3/TRBV12-4	14	many	CASSALGLDQPQHF	TGTGCCAGCAGTGCATTGGGGCTGGATCAGCCCCAGCATTTT
TRBD2	TRBJ2-1	TRBV24-1	14	many	CATGSAGGAGEQFF	TGTGCCACCGGGAGTGCCGGGGGGGCGGGGGAGCAGTTCTTC
NA	TRBJ1-2	TRBV19	12	many	CASSIRSHGYTF	TGTGCCAGTAGTATCAGATCTCATGGCTACACCTTC
TRBD2	TRBJ2-7	TRBV12-3/TRBV12-4	16	NA	CASSTRTSGGIYEQYF	TGTGCCAGCAGTACAAGGACTAGCGGGGGCATCTACGAGCAGTACTTC
NA	TRBJ1-3	TRBV7-9	16	many	CASSVGFQISGNTIYF	TGTGCCAGCAGCGTAGGATTTCAAATCTCTGGAAACACCATATATTTT
NA	TRBJ1-1	TRBV5-1	14	many	CASSLGTDSTEAFF	TGCGCCAGCAGCTTGGGTACGGACAGCACTGAAGCTTTCTTT
NA	TRBJ2-7	TRBV12-3/TRBV12-4	15	few	CASTLTGGERDEQYF	TGTGCCAGCACCTTAACTGGCGGGGAACGCGACGAGCAGTACTTC
TRBD2	TRBJ2-1	TRBV20-1	15	many	CSARGGGGTYNEQFF	TGCAGTGCTAGGGGTGGCGGGGGGACCTACAATGAGCAGTTCTTC
NA	TRBJ2-7	TRBV20-1	14	many	CSASGELSSYEQYF	TGCAGTGCTAGCGGGGAACTTAGCTCCTACGAGCAGTACTTC
NA	TRBJ2-6	TRBV7-2	16	few	CASSPRRASGANVLTF	TGTGCCAGCAGCCCGCGGAGGGCCTCTGGGGCCAACGTCCTGACTTTC
TRBD1	TRBJ1-1	TRBV19	13	many	CASSIRGPTEAFF	TGTGCCAGTAGTATAAGGGGGCCCACTGAAGCTTTCTTT
NA	TRBJ2-2	TRBV27	14	many	CASSFGGVAGELFF	TGTGCCAGCAGTTTTGGAGGGGTGGCCGGGGAGCTGTTTTTT
TRBD1	TRBJ2-7	TRBV20-1	15	many	CSARGATGGGYEQYF	TGCAGTGCTAGAGGGGCGACAGGGGGAGGGTACGAGCAGTACTTC
NA	TRBJ2-1	TRBV5-4	12	many	CASSQQGNEQFF	TGTGCCAGCAGCCAACAGGGTAATGAGCAGTTCTTC
NA	TRBJ1-1	TRBV11-1	15	many	CASSKLVHLNTEAFF	TGTGCCAGCAGCAAACTTGTGCACTTGAACACTGAAGCTTTCTTT
NA	TRBJ2-7	TRBV27	13	many	CASSFAINYEQYF	TGTGCCAGCAGTTTCGCCATTAACTACGAGCAGTACTTC
NA	TRBJ1-3	TRBV3-1	12	many	CASSRSSNTIYF	TGTGCCAGCAGCCGCAGCTCAAACACCATATATTTT
TRBD1	TRBJ2-1	TRBV19	14	few	CASTTTGGWGEQFF	TGTGCCAGTACCACGACAGGGGGCTGGGGTGAGCAGTTCTTC
NA	TRBJ2-1	TRBV3-1	16	many	CASSSTQDMVPFSQFF	TGTGCCAGCAGCTCCACCCAAGATATGGTTCCCTTCAGCCAGTTCTTC
NA	TRBJ1-1	TRBV7-2	14	many	CASSPGGGGREAFF	TGTGCCAGCAGCCCGGGGGGCGGGGGGCGCGAAGCTTTCTTT
TRBD2	TRBJ2-3	TRBV29-1	16	many	CSVDATSGVSTDTQYF	TGCAGCGTTGATGCGACTAGCGGGGTTAGCACAGATACGCAGTATTTT
NA	TRBJ1-5	TRBV2	15	many	CASSDLGRSNQPQHF	TGTGCCAGCAGTGATTTGGGGCGGAGCAATCAGCCCCAGCATTTT
NA	TRBJ1-3	TRBV18	15	many	CASSPRQASGNTIYF	TGTGCCAGCTCACCACGACAAGCCTCTGGAAACACCATATATTTT
NA	TRBJ2-7	TRBV20-1	13	many	CSADGQFSYEQYF	TGCAGTGCGGACGGGCAGTTCTCCTACGAGCAGTACTTC
NA	TRBJ1-3	TRBV29-1	12	many	CSVWISGNTIYF	TGCAGCGTATGGATTTCTGGAAACACCATATATTTT
NA	TRBJ2-6	TRBV6-2/TRBV6-3	16	many	CASSSLGYSGANVLTF	TGTGCCAGCAGCAGTCTCGGGTACTCTGGGGCCAACGTCCTGACTTTC
NA	TRBJ2-2	TRBV5-1	13	many	CASSLLGAGELFF	TGCGCCAGCAGCCTCTTGGGCGCCGGGGAGCTGTTTTTT
TRBD2	TRBJ2-1	TRBV29-1	14	NA	CSVLSSGGAGEQFF	TGCAGCGTTCTGTCCAGCGGGGGGGCCGGTGAGCAGTTCTTC
TRBD1	TRBJ2-7	TRBV18	15	many	CASSPQGQGAHEQYF	TGTGCCAGCTCACCACAGGGACAGGGGGCGCACGAGCAGTACTTC
TRBD1	TRBJ1-2	TRBV5-1	20	many	CASSLFPIMAGTETNYGYTF	TGCGCCAGCAGCTTGTTCCCCATCATGGCCGGGACAGAAACTAACTATGGCTACACCTTC
NA	TRBJ1-1	TRBV7-2	14	many	CASSLGRENTEAFF	TGTGCCAGCAGCTTAGGCCGGGAGAACACTGAAGCTTTCTTT
NA	TRBJ2-7	TRBV5-6	14	many	CASSLVGNPYEQYF	TGTGCCAGCAGCTTGGTCGGCAACCCCTACGAGCAGTACTTC
TRBD1	TRBJ1-4	TRBV7-6	17	NA	CASSPGTGGASREKLFF	TGTGCCAGCAGCCCTGGGACAGGGGGCGCTTCGCGTGAAAAACTGTTTTTT
TRBD2	TRBJ2-3	TRBV7-3	15	many	CASSFSGVYADTQYF	TGTGCCAGCAGCTTTAGCGGGGTGTATGCAGATACGCAGTATTTT
NA	TRBJ2-1	TRBV5-6	16	few	CASSSSPNPNECVQFF	TGTGCCAGCAGCTCGAGCCCAAATCCTAATGAATGCGTGCAGTTCTTC
NA	TRBJ1-5	TRBV7-2	13	many	CASSLEYIEPQHF	TGTGCCAGCAGCCTGGAATACATAGAGCCCCAGCATTTT
TRBD2	TRBJ2-1	TRBV7-9	13	many	CASSALAGGRGIF	TGTGCCAGCAGCGCACTAGCGGGGGGCCGCGGGATCTTC
NA	TRBJ2-3	TRBV5-4	14	many	CASSLVGIPDTQYF	TGTGCCAGCAGCTTAGTTGGAATCCCAGATACGCAGTATTTT
NA	TRBJ1-6	TRBV29-1	13	many	CSVDVGGNSPLHF	TGCAGCGTTGATGTGGGGGGTAATTCACCCCTCCACTTT
TRBD1	TRBJ1-1	TRBV20-1	12	many	CSAVTGLTEAFF	TGCAGTGCCGTGACAGGGCTCACTGAAGCTTTCTTT
TRBD1	TRBJ2-7	TRBV6-1	14	many	CASSGTGILYEQYF	TGTGCCAGCAGCGGGACAGGGATTCTCTACGAGCAGTACTTC
TRBD1	TRBJ2-2	TRBV24-1	14	many	CATEGQGAAGELFF	TGTGCCACCGAGGGACAGGGGGCGGCCGGGGAGCTGTTTTTT
TRBD1	TRBJ2-7	TRBV3-1	14	many	CASSPGQGPYEQYF	TGTGCCAGCAGTCCGGGACAGGGGCCCTACGAGCAGTACTTC